The following is a TCR beta chain sequence with its context. No cognate antigen has been identified for it. No base quality values were provided; no much bigger clone lies one nucleotide off. The junction shows trimming of 3 bases on V and 3 bases on J, plus 5 bases between the germline ends. The CDR3, from cysteine to phenylalanine, totals 12 residues. Solely the CDR3 DNA is kept, with 36 bases framed from the first base. Based on the germline V gene (reference sequence), the CDR1 and CDR2 sequences are LNHDA and SQIVND. Peripheral blood CD8+ and CD4+ T cells from healthy donors, Susac syndrome patients and multiple sclerosis patients were profiled by high-throughput TCR beta sequencing. The multiple sclerosis controls were treatment-naive patients who had stable or active relapsing-remitting disease and met the revised McDonald criteria. Bulk CD8+ and CD4+ T cells were purified magnetically by negative isolation, whereas CD8+ TEMRA cells were enriched by FACS. Blood was drawn into EDTA tubes, processed within 24 hours, and PBMCs were isolated by density gradient centrifugation. PBMCs intended for TCR sequencing were cryopreserved in liquid nitrogen and thawed later in a water bath at 37 degrees C. The sorted or isolated CD4+, CD8+ and CD8+ TEMRA cells reached a purity of at least 90%.

This entry comes from a study of CD8 T cells in Susac syndrome (dated by TCRdb to the late 2010s). Study-level background: The study used repertoire sequencing to test whether antigen drove CD8+ T cell activation and differentiation in Susac syndrome.

Study-wide conclusions, independent of this receptor: The number of individuals in the TCR sequencing and HLA analysis was acknowledged as relatively small.

RNA was extracted with the RNeasy kit and roughly 0.45 to 1 ug was reverse transcribed using random hexamers. The immunoSEQ multiplex PCR assay, covering 54 Vbeta and 13 Jbeta segments, was used to amplify TCR beta CDR3 regions. Bias from PCR amplification was corrected by using a synthetic template baseline for primer optimization and for computational correction. Per the source publication's procedure: Reads were assigned to V, D and J genes according to IMGT and analyzed in immunoSEQ Analyzer, with only productive sequences retained. To calculate clonality, Shannon entropy was normalized by log2 of the number of productive unique sequences and then subtracted from one. Public and private clones were assessed among the 100 most prevalent clones of each patient and control. A clone was defined as Susac-specific if it was absent from the healthy and MS cohorts, from approximately 980 published viral clones and from other ImmuneACCESS disease sequences. Starting from the raw public reads, TCRdb applied fastp trimming at Q25, assembled clones with MiXCR and retained in-frame beta chains. Identical CDR3 protein sequences are pooled into one entry, listed with their most common genes and DNA. Here the V and J calls rest on TCRdb's processing, not on the authors' analysis. The table for this sample lists 200,000 or so distinct CDR3 sequences; around 95% of them were counted only once. Under 0.095% of the sample is taken by the ten largest.

Sequenced material: CD4+ T cells from PBMCs. The receptor was derived from a human donor with multiple sclerosis. This chain joins TRBV19 to TRBJ1-1; TRBD1 is perhaps the D gene, given 5 matching bases. The CDR3 amino acid sequence is: CASSIRDTEAFF. The nucleotides read TGTGCCAGTAGTATCAGGGACACTGAAGCTTTCTTT.